A single TCR beta chain is shown here with its context. Its antigen is not known. These data come from a study of T cell responses to AZD1222 COVID-19 vaccine. General study findings and limits: Only a handful of AZD1222 recipients, more than five in all, had baseline seropositivity.

Some clones are missing from TCRdb's copy, which holds only in-frame ones; the method was immunoSEQ multiplex PCR. The data contain 120,000 to 150,000 clones, 91% of them seen just once; the ten biggest clones take up about 4%. Source: peripheral blood, taken 28 days after the second AZD1222 dose. The TCR sequence derives from an adult who received the AZD1222 COVID-19 vaccine.

The DNA of the CDR3 is TGTGCCAGCAGTACCCCCGATGGGGTGGAGGAGACCCAGTACTTC. Translated, it gives CASSTPDGVEETQYF. The V call is TRBV6-5, the J call TRBJ2-5; D gene unclear. Trimming took 5 bases from V and 5 from J, leaving 18 bases between them. Germline lookup yields CDR1 MNHEY and CDR2 SVGAGI. The CDR3 extends over 15 amino acids.